A selection of T cell receptor beta chains follows, all from one sample in a study of siplizumab effects on memory and regulatory T cells. Here immunoSEQ multiplex PCR was the method, and the copy in TCRdb shows in-frame clones only, minus some. The profile covers approximately 110,000 clones, with about 92% appearing a single time and more than 0.3% taken by the ten largest. The sequenced sample consisted of CD4+ T cells sorted from blood. The receptors were sampled from a human donor in good health. Both conserved end residues are part of each CDR3. Fields, in order: clone size, J gene, V gene, D gene, CDR3 protein, CDR3 DNA. The D gene is left open where the match is weak. A clone size is listed for some rows: how often the clone was seen (once, few, many), or a class if it is expanded.

.,TRBJ1-6,TRBV27,.,CASSSLGGETVRSPLHF,TGTGCCAGCAGTTCTCTGGGTGGTGAGACAGTTCGTTCACCCCTCCACTTT
once,TRBJ2-7,TRBV11-2,.,CASSLLVGRSYEQYF,TGTGCCAGCAGCTTATTAGTCGGGAGATCCTACGAGCAGTACTTC
.,TRBJ1-3,TRBV18,.,CASSSGQPSTGNTIYF,TGTGCCAGCTCATCCGGACAGCCCAGTACTGGAAACACCATATATTTT
.,TRBJ2-5,TRBV14,.,CASNRDSGETQYF,TGTGCCAGCAACAGGGACTCAGGAGAGACCCAGTACTTC
.,TRBJ1-1,TRBV4-1,.,CASSQDRGRGVALEAFF,TGCGCCAGCAGCCAAGATAGGGGCCGGGGGGTAGCCCTGGAAGCTTTCTTT
.,TRBJ1-5,TRBV6-5,TRBD1,CASSGQGGNQPQHF,TGTGCCAGCAGTGGACAGGGTGGCAATCAGCCCCAGCATTTT
once,TRBJ1-3,TRBV19,TRBD1,CASSMTRDSFSGNTIYF,TGTGCCAGTAGTATGACCCGGGACAGCTTCTCTGGAAACACCATATATTTT
.,TRBJ1-4,TRBV5-1,.,CASSEGKGVWEKLFF,TGCGCCAGCAGTGAGGGTAAAGGTGTCTGGGAAAAACTGTTTTTT
.,TRBJ2-1,TRBV9,TRBD2,CASSTLAGGRYNEQFF,TGTGCCAGCAGCACTCTGGCGGGGGGCCGGTACAATGAGCAGTTCTTC
.,TRBJ2-5,TRBV9,.,CASSEGPLETQYF,TGTGCCAGCAGCGAGGGTCCACTGGAGACCCAGTACTTC
.,TRBJ1-3,TRBV6-5,.,CASSSNTGGGNTIYF,TGTGCCAGCAGTTCGAATACAGGCGGTGGAAACACCATATATTTT
once,TRBJ1-6,TRBV5-8,.,CASSLGGGGAGNSPLHF,TGTGCCAGCAGCTTGGGCGGGGGGGGCGCCGGTAATTCACCCCTCCACTTT
.,TRBJ2-1,TRBV7-2,.,CASSLDGYEQFF,TGTGCCAGCAGCTTGGACGGCTATGAGCAGTTCTTC
.,TRBJ2-5,TRBV5-1,.,CASSLVGRGTQETQYF,TGCGCCAGCAGCTTGGTTGGGCGGGGGACACAAGAGACCCAGTACTTC
.,TRBJ1-2,TRBV7-3,TRBD1,CASSSTGGSNYGYTF,TGTGCCAGCAGCTCTACAGGGGGCTCAAACTATGGCTACACCTTC
.,TRBJ1-1,TRBV2,.,CASSNSVGELNTEAFF,TGTGCCAGCAGTAACTCCGTCGGGGAGTTGAACACTGAAGCTTTCTTT
.,TRBJ2-7,TRBV7-9,.,CASTTGAGVYEQYF,TGTGCCAGCACCACAGGGGCGGGAGTCTACGAGCAGTACTTC
.,TRBJ1-5,TRBV2,TRBD1,CASRPNRGHNQPQHF,TGTGCCAGCAGGCCTAACAGGGGGCACAATCAGCCCCAGCATTTT
.,TRBJ2-7,TRBV7-9,.,CASSLGSALSYEQYF,TGTGCCAGCAGCTTAGGTAGCGCCCTCTCCTACGAGCAGTACTTC
.,TRBJ1-1,TRBV6-5,.,CASSERQLNTEAFF,TGTGCCAGCAGTGAAAGACAGCTGAACACTGAAGCTTTCTTT
.,TRBJ1-6,TRBV2,.,CASSEWYNSPLHF,TGTGCCAGCAGTGAATGGTATAATTCACCCCTCCACTTT
.,TRBJ1-2,TRBV19,.,CASSINNYGYTF,TGTGCCAGTAGTATAAATAACTATGGCTACACCTTC
.,TRBJ2-5,TRBV28,TRBD1,CASSHRGTVDLKRPQYF,TGTGCCAGCAGTCACCGAGGGACAGTCGACCTAAAGAGACCCCAGTACTTC
.,TRBJ1-6,TRBV6-5,TRBD1,CASSRAGGGNSPLHF,TGTGCCAGCAGTCGAGCAGGGGGCGGGAATTCACCCCTCCACTTT
.,TRBJ2-1,TRBV14,TRBD2,CASSHGFGTSNNNEQFF,TGTGCCAGCAGCCACGGATTCGGGACTAGCAACAACAATGAGCAGTTCTTC
.,TRBJ2-7,TRBV25-1,.,CASVEMYEQYF,TGTGCCAGCGTCGAGATGTACGAGCAGTACTTC
.,TRBJ1-5,TRBV4-1,.,CASSQDLGRQPQHF,TGCGCCAGCAGCCAAGACTTGGGAAGGCAGCCCCAGCATTTT
.,TRBJ1-2,TRBV5-1,TRBD1,CASSSTGTGDGYTF,TGCGCCAGCAGCTCCACCGGGACAGGGGACGGCTACACCTTC
.,TRBJ2-7,TRBV5-1,.,CASSLEGGRRPYEQYF,TGCGCCAGCAGCTTGGAGGGGGGAAGGAGGCCCTACGAGCAGTACTTC
.,TRBJ2-3,TRBV2,TRBD2,CASDRAGGTDTQYF,TGTGCCAGCGATCGAGCGGGGGGCACAGATACGCAGTATTTT
.,TRBJ2-7,TRBV4-1,TRBD2,CASSQAYGLAGENEQYF,TGCGCCAGCAGCCAAGCCTACGGACTAGCGGGAGAGAACGAGCAGTACTTC
.,TRBJ2-3,TRBV19,TRBD1,CASSYGQGWADTQYF,TGTGCCAGTAGTTACGGACAGGGTTGGGCAGATACGCAGTATTTT